These 17 T cell receptor beta chains came from one sample sequenced in a study of molecular identifiers for immune sequencing clone quantification. MiXCR, run by TCRdb on the PCR reads, gives a single entry per CDR3 protein. The data show around 94,000 distinct CDR3 sequences, 30% to 45% seen once. Material for sequencing was naive CD8+ T cells from blood, with Jurkat cell RNA spiked in. Subset here: FACS-sorted CD8+CD4-CCR7+CD45RA+ naive T cells. These receptors were collected from a human donor in good health. Some libraries in this study had Jurkat cell RNA spiked in.

Remarks on this clonotype: This CDR3 fails to terminate in the conserved phenylalanine or tryptophan, so it likely reflects a read error. The rearrangement joins TRBV4-3 to TRBJ1-1; possibly TRBD1 for D (6 bases). The CDR3 is made up of 16 amino acids. Germline-derived CDR1 and CDR2 are LGHNA and YSLEER. The V end was cut by 0 bases, the J end by 1 base, with 12 bases between. The CDR3 region is CASSQDSGVQNTEAFI. As DNA, the CDR3 is TGCGCCAGCAGCCAAGATTCAGGGGTACAGAACACTGAAGCTTTCATT.

V is TRBV6-5 and J is TRBJ1-5; a possible D gene is TRBD1 (6 bases). CDR1 MNHEY and CDR2 SVGAGI come from the germline V gene. This CDR3 has 14 residues. Deletions cut 0 bases from V and 7 bases from J, with 10 bases between. The CDR3 nucleotides are TGTGCCAGCAGTTACTCTCACAGGGCCCAGCCCCAGCATTTT. It translates to CASSYSHRAQPQHF.

The J gene is TRBJ1-5, the V gene TRBV28; maybe TRBD1 (5 bases). The V end lost 3 bases, the J end lost 5 bases, and 14 bases lay between the germline ends. Germline values: CDR1 MDHEN, CDR2 SYDVKM. This CDR3 has 15 residues. In DNA, the CDR3 is TGTGCCAGCAGTTTGGGTGCAGGGTACGATCAGCCCCAGCATTTT. Encoded protein: CASSLGAGYDQPQHF.

About this clonotype itself: This may stem from a read error, because a much larger clone lies one nucleotide away. This rearrangement joins TRBV5-1 to TRBJ2-3; D not certain. Germline V lookup: CDR1 SGHRS, CDR2 YFSETQ. The CDR3 runs to 15 residues. V shed 3 bases and J shed 4 bases, with 15 bases lying between them. The DNA of the CDR3 is TGCGCCAGCAGCTCTATCAGTCCCACCGCAGATACGCAGTATTTT. Translating it yields CASSSISPTADTQYF.

Worth noting for this clonotype: This may come from a read error, since a much larger clone is one base off. This is likely a read error, given that the CDR3 carries no conserved phenylalanine or tryptophan at its end. The chain uses TRBV4-2 and TRBJ2-7; the D is unclear. The V end was cut by 0 bases, the J end by 5 bases, with 14 bases between. The CDR3 is 15 residues long. Germline CDR1 LGHNA, CDR2 YNFKEQ. CDR3 in amino acids: CASSQDELPEDEQYI. The CDR3 DNA follows: TGTGCCAGCAGCCAAGATGAACTCCCTGAGGACGAGCAGTACATC.

This clonotype showed up many times. The CDR3 region is CASIPLFSEQFF. The CDR3 DNA reads TGTGCCAGCATCCCCCTTTTTTCGGAGCAGTTCTTC. The chain carries TRBV7-2 and TRBJ2-1, with no clear D. The CDR3 spans 12 residues. Germline lookup yields CDR1 SGHTA and CDR2 FQGNSA. Trimming took 7 bases from V and 10 from J, leaving 14 bases between them.

The chain joins TRBV11-2 to TRBJ2-1; D unresolved. CDR3 length: 11 residues. Trimming pared 7 bases from V and 8 bases from J, leaving 9 bases between. Germline CDR1 reads SGHAT; CDR2 reads FQNNGV. CDR3 loop: CASTESYEQFF. CDR3 in DNA: TGTGCCAGCACCGAATCGTATGAGCAGTTCTTC.

The rearrangement links TRBV7-8 to TRBJ2-7; D might be TRBD1 or TRBD2, each matching 5 bases. V lost 5 bases to trimming and J lost 0 bases, with 17 bases between them. CDR1 and CDR2 (germline): SGHVS, FQNEAQ. The CDR3 runs 16 residues. The CDR3 protein is CASSIGDGTSSYEQYF. The DNA for the CDR3 is TGTGCCAGCAGCATAGGGGACGGCACAAGCTCCTACGAGCAGTACTTC.

The chain carries TRBV4-2 and TRBJ2-3, with 8 bases lining up with TRBD2. Losses at the gene ends were 3 bases for V and 5 bases for J; bases not matched to a gene: 10. Per germline, CDR1 LGHNA and CDR2 YNFKEQ. The CDR3 runs 16 residues. CDR3 coding DNA: TGTGCCAGCAGCCATTACAGGACTAGCTTCCTAGATACGCAGTATTTT. Translated, it gives CASSHYRTSFLDTQYF.

Only a few counts were recorded for this clonotype. The chain has TRBV6-5 and TRBJ2-7; D might be TRBD1 (6 bases). V dropped 7 bases and J dropped 11 bases, with 12 bases sitting between them. There are 10 residues in the CDR3. In germline, CDR1 is MNHEY, CDR2 SVGAGI. The CDR3 DNA sequence: TGTGCCAGCAACGACAGGCCAAAGTACTTC. Residues: CASNDRPKYF.

The chain carries TRBV4-3 and TRBJ2-1; 9 bases align to TRBD1. J gave up 12 bases and V 1 base, and 4 bases lay outside the gene matches. In germline, CDR1 is LGHNA, CDR2 YSLEER. The CDR3 has 13 residues. The CDR3 coding sequence is TGCGCCAGCAGCCAAGTTCAGGGACAGGGGCAGTTCTTC. Translated: CASSQVQGQGQFF.

The J gene is TRBJ1-4, the V gene TRBV25-1; weak D call: TRBD1 (5 bases). Per germline, CDR1 MGHDK and CDR2 SYGVNS. The germline V and J ends were trimmed by 10 bases and 3 bases, with 21 bases remaining between them. CDR3 length equals 16 residues. The CDR3 region is CATSLWEAGANEKLFF. Here the CDR3 DNA reads TGTGCCACCTCCCTTTGGGAAGCGGGGGCTAATGAAAAACTGTTTTTT. Drawing the rest from reference TRBV25-1 and TRBJ1-4, the complete variable domain is EADIYQTPRYLVIGTGKKITLECSQTMGHDKMYWYQQDPGMELHLIHYSYGVNSTEKGDLSSESTVSRIRTEHFPLTLESARPSHTSQYLCATSLWEAGANEKLFFGSGTQLSVL.

Comments on this clonotype: A much larger clone differs from this one at a single base, so this may be a read error. The CDR3 does not end in the conserved phenylalanine or tryptophan, so this is likely a read error. V gene TRBV15 combines with J gene TRBJ2-3; D ambiguous. The V gene's germline CDR1 is LNHNV and CDR2 YYDKDF (reference sequence). V shed 1 base and J shed 4 bases, with 18 bases lying between them. The CDR3 is 17 amino acids. The CDR3 is CATSRVELFLESDTQYS. CDR3 coding DNA: TGTGCCACCAGCAGAGTCGAACTCTTCCTAGAGTCAGATACGCAGTATTCT.

This clonotype was seen a handful of times. The J gene is TRBJ2-1, the V gene TRBV7-9, with TRBD2 matching 7 bases. Germline CDR1 SEHNR, CDR2 FQNEAQ (reference sequence). Trimming removed 8 bases from V and 2 bases from J; junction bases left unmatched: 12. The CDR3 totals 16 residues. CDR3 loop: CASEGLAVLTYNEQFF. CDR3 bases: TGTGCCAGCGAAGGGCTAGCGGTCCTAACCTACAATGAGCAGTTCTTC. Full variable domain (missing parts from reference TRBV7-9 and TRBJ2-1): DTGVSQNPRHKITKRGQNVTFRCDPISEHNRLYWYRQTLGQGPEFLTYFQNEAQLEKSRLLSDRFSAERPKGSFSTLEIQRTEQGDSAMYLCASEGLAVLTYNEQFFGPGTRLTVL.

With respect to this clonotype: A much larger clone differs from this one at a single base, so this may be a read error. The chain combines TRBV6-6 with TRBJ1-1; no definite D call. The CDR3 covers 16 residues. Between the trimmed V and J ends, which lost 6 bases and 1 base, there was a span of 18 bases. Germline V gives CDR1 MNHNY, CDR2 SVGAGI (reference sequence). CDR3 sequence: CASRFPYTEKNTEAFF. The CDR3 bases are TGTGCCAGCAGGTTCCCTTATACAGAAAAGAACACTGAAGCTTTCTTT.

This clonotype has ten or more counts. The V gene is TRBV20-1, the J gene TRBJ2-3; 9 positions match TRBD2. The CDR3 sequence is 16 residues long. J was trimmed by 2 bases and V by 3 bases; bases with no gene match: 9. The germline V gene has CDR1 DFQATT and CDR2 SNEGSKA (reference sequence). The CDR3 sequence: CSARSFLAGATDTQYF. The DNA of the CDR3 is TGCAGTGCTAGGAGTTTCTTAGCGGGAGCCACAGATACGCAGTATTTT.

Points on this clonotype: Since a much larger clone is just one base distant, this may be a read error. The CDR3 ends on some other residue instead of the conserved phenylalanine or tryptophan, so this is likely a read error. The gene calls are TRBV28 and TRBJ2-3; D is tentatively TRBD1 or TRBD2 (7 bases each). The V gene's germline CDR1 is MDHEN and CDR2 SYDVKM. V lost 5 bases, J lost 2 bases, and 20 bases lay in between. The CDR3 length is 17 residues. CDR3 in amino acids: CASSSRQGGEDTDTQYY. DNA for the CDR3: TGTGCCAGCAGTAGTCGTCAGGGGGGGGAAGACACAGATACGCAGTATTAT.